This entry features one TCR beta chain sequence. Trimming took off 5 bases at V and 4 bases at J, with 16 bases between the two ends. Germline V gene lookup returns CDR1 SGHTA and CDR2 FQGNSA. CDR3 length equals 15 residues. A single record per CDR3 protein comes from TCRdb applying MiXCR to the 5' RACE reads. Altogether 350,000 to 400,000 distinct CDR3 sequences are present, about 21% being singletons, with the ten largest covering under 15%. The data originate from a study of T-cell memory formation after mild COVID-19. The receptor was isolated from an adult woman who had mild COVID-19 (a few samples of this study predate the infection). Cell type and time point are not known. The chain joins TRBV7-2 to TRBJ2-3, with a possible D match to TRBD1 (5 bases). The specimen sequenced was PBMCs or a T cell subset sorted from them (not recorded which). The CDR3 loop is CASSIGDSTADTQYF. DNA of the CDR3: TGTGCCAGCAGCATAGGAGACAGTACCGCAGATACGCAGTATTTT.